A single sample is the source of the 17 T cell receptor beta chains below, sequenced in a study of T cell responses to AZD1222 COVID-19 vaccine. The protocol was immunoSEQ multiplex PCR, while the TCRdb copy is restricted to in-frame clones and leaves out a portion. The sample includes about 140,000 clones, 80% to 95% of them seen just once. Source: peripheral blood, taken 28 days after the second AZD1222 dose. Receptors were obtained from an adult who received the AZD1222 COVID-19 vaccine.

This clone was counted a single time. The chain couples TRBV4-3 to TRBJ2-5, with no clear D. The V gene lost 0 bases and the J gene lost 5 bases, with 10 bases spanning the gap. The germline V gene encodes CDR1 LGHNA and CDR2 YSLEER. This CDR3 comprises 14 residues. The CDR3 sequence is CASSQDGVSETQYF. CDR3 in DNA: TGCGCCAGCAGCCAAGACGGCGTTTCCGAGACCCAGTACTTC.

The chain links TRBV18 to TRBJ2-2; D possibly matches TRBD1 or TRBD2 (5 bases each). Trimming pared 3 bases from V and 8 bases from J, leaving 16 bases between. The CDR3 length is 15 residues. Germline V gene data show CDR1 as KGHSH and CDR2 as LQKENI. CDR3 residues: CASSPWDGALGELFF. CDR3 coding DNA: TGTGCCAGCTCACCTTGGGACGGCGCTTTGGGGGAGCTGTTTTTT.

This clone has just one count. The rearrangement uses TRBV11-1 and TRBJ2-1; D ambiguous. The V and J ends lost 5 bases and 0 bases respectively, with 11 bases between them. This CDR3 is built from 15 residues. The germline V gene has CDR1 SGHAT and CDR2 FQDESV (reference sequence). CDR3 DNA sequence: TGTGCCAGCAGCCTACGGGCGAGCTCCTACAATGAGCAGTTCTTC. Translated: CASSLRASSYNEQFF.

The chain couples TRBV27 to TRBJ1-6, with a possible D match to TRBD1 (6 bases). Germline CDR1 MNHEY, CDR2 SMNVEV (reference sequence). Trimming cost V 5 bases and J 5 bases, with 16 bases left between them. This CDR3 has 16 residues. The CDR3 nucleotides are TGTGCCAGCAGTCAAGGTACTACAGGGCATAATTCACCCCTCCACTTT. This translates into CASSQGTTGHNSPLHF.

The CDR3 region has the DNA TGTGCCAGCAGCTTGGGGGGGTTAGGCGAAAAACTGTTTTTT. Protein product: CASSLGGLGEKLFF. This sequence joins TRBV7-2 and TRBJ1-4; D may be TRBD1 (5 bases). The V gene lost 3 bases and the J gene lost 8 bases, with 13 bases spanning the gap. From germline, CDR1 is SGHTA and CDR2 FQGNSA. The CDR3 loop spans 14 amino acids.

Only one count was recorded for this clone. This chain joins TRBV27 and TRBJ1-6, with 7 bases fitting TRBD1. CDR3 size: 19 residues. The V gene's germline CDR1 is MNHEY and CDR2 SMNVEV (reference sequence). Trimming at V came to 5 bases and at J to 2 bases, leaving 15 bases not matched to a gene. The CDR3 DNA follows: TGTGCCAGCAGTCCGCACAGCCAGGGGGAAATTGCCTATAATTCACCCCTCCACTTT. This gives the protein CASSPHSQGEIAYNSPLHF.

This clone was detected a few times. This rearrangement joins TRBV5-8 to TRBJ1-3; perhaps TRBD1 as D (5 bases). With 5 bases removed from V and 7 bases from J, the gap between germline ends came to 31 bases. The length of the CDR3 is 19 residues. The germline V gene has CDR1 SGHTS and CDR2 YDEGEE. CDR3 nucleotides: TGTGCCAGCAGGGCTGATGGGGCCCGGGTGGCTGGAAGTAGGAACACCATATATTTT. Amino acid sequence: CASRADGARVAGSRNTIYF. Full variable domain (rest looked up from reference TRBV5-8 and TRBJ1-3): EAGVTQSPTHLIKTRGQQATLRCSPISGHTSVYWYQQALGLGLQFLLWYDEGEERNRGNFPPRFSGRQFPNYSSELNVNALELEDSALYLCASRADGARVAGSRNTIYFGEGSWLTVV.

The genes are TRBV6-5 and TRBJ2-1, with D maybe TRBD1 (5 bases). The CDR3 covers 13 residues. CDR1 and CDR2 from the germline V gene are MNHEY and SVGAGI. With 7 bases removed from V and 6 bases from J, the gap between germline ends came to 13 bases. The CDR3, as DNA: TGTGCCAGCATTTTTAGGGGTAGCAATGAGCAGTTCTTC. This sequence encodes CASIFRGSNEQFF.

The chain is built from TRBV14 and TRBJ2-7; possible D gene TRBD1, 6 bases. Trimming removed 3 bases at V and 0 bases at J, with 9 bases between. This CDR3 spans 14 amino acids. Germline-derived CDR1 and CDR2 are SGHDN and FVKESK. CDR3 amino acids: CASSQGASSYEQYF. DNA for the CDR3: TGTGCCAGCAGCCAGGGGGCGAGCTCCTACGAGCAGTACTTC.

This rearrangement joins TRBV7-2 to TRBJ1-2, with TRBD1 matching 8 bases. CDR1 and CDR2 (germline): SGHTA, FQGNSA. The CDR3 sequence is 14 residues long. The V segment lost 0 bases and the J segment 5 bases; nucleotides outside the gene matches: 2. CDR3 nucleotides: TGTGCCAGCAGCTTAGCGGGACAGGAATATGGCTACACCTTC. It encodes CASSLAGQEYGYTF.

The count of this clone is one. The chain has TRBV10-2 and TRBJ2-7, with D possibly being TRBD2 (6 bases). Germline-derived CDR1 and CDR2 are WSHSY and SAAADI. V lost 5 bases, J lost 2 bases, and 19 bases lay in between. The CDR3 loop spans 16 amino acids. The CDR3 loop reads CASSMKGGTSPYEQYF. In DNA form, the CDR3 reads TGCGCCAGCAGTATGAAGGGCGGGACTTCCCCCTACGAGCAGTACTTC.

V usage is TRBV11-1 and J usage is TRBJ1-1; D is unresolved. V gave up 5 bases and J gave up 4 bases, with 14 bases separating them. In germline, CDR1 is SGHAT, CDR2 FQDESV (reference sequence). The CDR3 runs to 14 residues. CDR3 nucleotide sequence: TGTGCCAGCAGCCCCTCTGGCCCCATCACTGAAGCTTTCTTT. As protein: CASSPSGPITEAFF.

DNA of the CDR3: TGTGCCAGCAGCTCTTTATGGAACTATGGCTACACCTTC. Translating gives CASSSLWNYGYTF. This sequence joins TRBV7-2 and TRBJ1-2; D unresolved. Per the germline V gene, CDR1 is SGHTA and CDR2 is FQGNSA. V was clipped by 4 bases and J by 2 bases, with 8 bases between them. The CDR3 contains 13 residues.

The chain carries TRBV28 and TRBJ2-7, with TRBD1 matching over 9 bases. The ends lost 6 bases at V and 3 bases at J; junction bases unmatched: 9. The CDR3 runs to 15 residues. CDR1 MDHEN and CDR2 SYDVKM come from the germline V gene. This chain's CDR3 is CASRPVTGQGYEQYF. CDR3 in DNA: TGTGCCAGCAGACCTGTAACGGGACAGGGCTACGAGCAGTACTTC.

V gene TRBV4-2 combines with J gene TRBJ2-6; no clear D. CDR3 length equals 14 residues. V gave up 11 bases and J gave up 3 bases, with 14 bases separating them. Germline loops: CDR1 LGHNA, CDR2 YNFKEQ. The CDR3 loop reads CAANSPGGANVLTF. CDR3 nucleotides: TGTGCCGCAAACAGCCCGGGTGGGGCCAACGTCCTGACTTTC.

The sample holds many counts of this clone. This chain joins TRBV20-1 and TRBJ1-2; no firm D call. Trimming removed 3 bases at V and 6 bases at J, with 14 bases between. The CDR3 length is 13 residues. CDR1 is DFQATT, CDR2 SNEGSKA, per germline (reference sequence). CDR3 sequence reads: CSASEYRGHGYTF. CDR3 DNA: TGCAGTGCTAGTGAATATCGAGGGCATGGCTACACCTTC.

This chain uses TRBV2 with TRBJ2-3; 9 bases align to TRBD2. CDR1 SNHLY and CDR2 FYNNEI come from the germline V gene. This CDR3 has 14 residues. Germline trimming cut 7 bases from V and 6 bases from J; bases unmatched to any gene: 8. CDR3 nucleotide sequence: TGTGCCAGCATCGGCGGGGGGGCCACCGATACGCAGTATTTT. It is translated as CASIGGGATDTQYF.